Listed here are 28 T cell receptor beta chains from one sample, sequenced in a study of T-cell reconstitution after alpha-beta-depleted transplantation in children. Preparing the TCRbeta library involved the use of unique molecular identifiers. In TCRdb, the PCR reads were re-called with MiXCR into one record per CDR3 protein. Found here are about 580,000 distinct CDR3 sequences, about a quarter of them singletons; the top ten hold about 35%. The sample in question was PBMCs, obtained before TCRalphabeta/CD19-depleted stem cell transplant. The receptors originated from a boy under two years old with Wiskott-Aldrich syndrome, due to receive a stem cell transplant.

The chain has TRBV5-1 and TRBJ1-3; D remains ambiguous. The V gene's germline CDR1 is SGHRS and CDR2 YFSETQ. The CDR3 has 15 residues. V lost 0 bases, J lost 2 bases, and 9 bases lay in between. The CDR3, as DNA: TGCGCCAGCAGCTTGGGAGGATCGACTGGAAACACCATATATTTT. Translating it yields CASSLGGSTGNTIYF.

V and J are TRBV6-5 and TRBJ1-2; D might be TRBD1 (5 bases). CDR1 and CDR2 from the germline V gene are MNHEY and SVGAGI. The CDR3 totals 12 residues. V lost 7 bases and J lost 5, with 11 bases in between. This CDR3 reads CASMGGTYGYTF. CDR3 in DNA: TGTGCCAGCATGGGAGGGACTTATGGCTACACCTTC.

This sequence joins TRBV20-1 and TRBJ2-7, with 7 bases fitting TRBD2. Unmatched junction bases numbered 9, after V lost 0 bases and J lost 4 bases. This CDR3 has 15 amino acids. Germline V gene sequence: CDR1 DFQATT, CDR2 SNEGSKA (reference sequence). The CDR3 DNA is TGCAGTGCTAGAGATGTTGGCGGGAGTGCGTACGAGCAGTACTTC. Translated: CSARDVGGSAYEQYF.

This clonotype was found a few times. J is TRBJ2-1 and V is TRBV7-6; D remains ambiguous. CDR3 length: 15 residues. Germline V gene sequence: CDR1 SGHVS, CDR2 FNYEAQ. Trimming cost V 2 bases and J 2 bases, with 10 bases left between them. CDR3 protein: CASSLQGLTYNEQFF. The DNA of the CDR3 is TGTGCCAGCAGCTTACAAGGTTTAACCTACAATGAGCAGTTCTTC.

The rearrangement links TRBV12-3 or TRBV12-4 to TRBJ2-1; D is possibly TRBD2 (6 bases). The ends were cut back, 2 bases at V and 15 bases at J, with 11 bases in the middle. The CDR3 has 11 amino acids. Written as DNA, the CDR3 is TGTGCCAGCAGTTTAACCGGGAGACCGTTCTTC. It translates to CASSLTGRPFF.

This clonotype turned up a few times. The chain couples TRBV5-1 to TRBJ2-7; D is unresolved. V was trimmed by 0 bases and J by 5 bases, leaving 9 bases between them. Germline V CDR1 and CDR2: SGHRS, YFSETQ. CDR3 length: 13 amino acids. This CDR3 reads CASSLESPDEQYF. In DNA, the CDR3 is TGCGCCAGCAGCTTGGAATCCCCCGACGAGCAGTACTTC.

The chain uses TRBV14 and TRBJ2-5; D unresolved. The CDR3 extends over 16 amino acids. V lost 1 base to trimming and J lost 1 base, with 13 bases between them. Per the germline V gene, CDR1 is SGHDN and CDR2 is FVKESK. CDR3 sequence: CASSQGDVLLQETQYF. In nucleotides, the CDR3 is TGTGCCAGCAGCCAAGGGGATGTCCTCCTCCAAGAGACCCAGTACTTC.

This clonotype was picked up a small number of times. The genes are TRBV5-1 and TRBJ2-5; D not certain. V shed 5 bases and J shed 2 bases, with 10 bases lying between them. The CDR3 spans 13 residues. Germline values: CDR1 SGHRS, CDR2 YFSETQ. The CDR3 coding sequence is TGCGCCAGCAGTGGGCAGAGTCAAGAGACCCAGTACTTC. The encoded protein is CASSGQSQETQYF.

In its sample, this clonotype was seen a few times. As DNA, the CDR3 is TGTGCCAGCAGTCCGACAGGGTATACGGACGAGCAGTACTTC. Translated, it gives CASSPTGYTDEQYF. The chain combines TRBV5-6 with TRBJ2-7, with 7 bases matching TRBD1. Per germline, CDR1 SGHDT and CDR2 YYEEEE. CDR3 length: 14 amino acids. V shed 5 bases, J shed 5 bases, and the junction held 10 bases outside the gene matches.

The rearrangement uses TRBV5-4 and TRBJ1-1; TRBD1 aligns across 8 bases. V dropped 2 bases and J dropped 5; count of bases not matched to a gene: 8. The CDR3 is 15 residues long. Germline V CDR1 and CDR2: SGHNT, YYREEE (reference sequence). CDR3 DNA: TGTGCCAGCAGCTTCAGAGACAGGGGAGATACTGAAGCTTTCTTT. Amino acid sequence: CASSFRDRGDTEAFF.

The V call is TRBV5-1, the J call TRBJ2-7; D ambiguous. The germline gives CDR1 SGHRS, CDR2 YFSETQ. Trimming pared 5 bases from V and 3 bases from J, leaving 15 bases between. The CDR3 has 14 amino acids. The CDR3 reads CASRSSGALYEQYF. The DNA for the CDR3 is TGCGCCAGCAGATCCTCGGGTGCCCTCTACGAGCAGTACTTC. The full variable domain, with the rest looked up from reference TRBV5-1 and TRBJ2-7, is KAGVTQTPRYLIKTRGQQVTLSCSPISGHRSVSWYQQTPGQGLQFLFEYFSETQRNKGNFPGRFSGRQFSNSRSEMNVSTLELGDSALYLCASRSSGALYEQYFGPGTRLTVT.

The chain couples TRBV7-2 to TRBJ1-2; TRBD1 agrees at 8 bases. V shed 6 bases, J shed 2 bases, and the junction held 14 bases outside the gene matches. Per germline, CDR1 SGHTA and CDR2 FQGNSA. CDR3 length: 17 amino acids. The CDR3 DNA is TGTGCCAGCAGTTTGCGCCGGACAGGGATAGGAAACTATGGCTACACCTTC. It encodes CASSLRRTGIGNYGYTF.

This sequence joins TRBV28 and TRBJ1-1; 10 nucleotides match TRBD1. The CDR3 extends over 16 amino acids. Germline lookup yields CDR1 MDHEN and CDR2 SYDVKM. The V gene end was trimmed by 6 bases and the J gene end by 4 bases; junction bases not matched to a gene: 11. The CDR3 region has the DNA TGTGCCAGCAGCCGCCGGACAGGGGGAGGGAGCACTGAAGCTTTCTTT. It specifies CASSRRTGGGSTEAFF.

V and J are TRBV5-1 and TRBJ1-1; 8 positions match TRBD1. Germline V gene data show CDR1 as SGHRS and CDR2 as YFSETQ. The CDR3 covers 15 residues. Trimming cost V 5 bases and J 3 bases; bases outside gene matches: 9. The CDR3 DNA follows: TGCGCCAGCAGAGTAGACAGGGGAGGGGACACTGAAGCTTTCTTT. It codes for CASRVDRGGDTEAFF.

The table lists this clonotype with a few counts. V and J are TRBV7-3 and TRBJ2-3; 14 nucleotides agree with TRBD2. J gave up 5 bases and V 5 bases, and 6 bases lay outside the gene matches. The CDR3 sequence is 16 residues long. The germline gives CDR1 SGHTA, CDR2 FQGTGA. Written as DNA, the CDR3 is TGTGCCAGCAGCCTAGGGACTAGCGGGAGAGGAGATACGCAGTATTTT. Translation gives CASSLGTSGRGDTQYF.

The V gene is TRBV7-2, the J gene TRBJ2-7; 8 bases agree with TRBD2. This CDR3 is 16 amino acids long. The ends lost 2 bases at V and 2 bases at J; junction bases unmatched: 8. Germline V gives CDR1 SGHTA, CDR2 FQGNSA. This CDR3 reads CASSLTATSAPYEQYF. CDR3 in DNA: TGTGCCAGCAGCTTAACTGCGACTAGCGCTCCCTACGAGCAGTACTTC.

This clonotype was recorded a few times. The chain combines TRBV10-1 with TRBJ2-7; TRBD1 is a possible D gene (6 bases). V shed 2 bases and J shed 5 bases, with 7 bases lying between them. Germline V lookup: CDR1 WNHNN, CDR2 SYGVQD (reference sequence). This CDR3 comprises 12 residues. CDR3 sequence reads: CASSEDRHEQYF. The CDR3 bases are TGCGCCAGCAGTGAGGACAGGCACGAGCAGTACTTC.

The CDR3: CASSSDRSTQETQYF. Written as DNA, the CDR3 is TGTGCCAGCAGCTCTGACAGGAGCACCCAGGAGACCCAGTACTTC. The chain is built from TRBV5-4 and TRBJ2-5, with D maybe TRBD1 (6 bases). This CDR3 region has 15 residues. V was cut by 3 bases and J by 5 bases, with 17 bases left in between. Germline-derived CDR1 and CDR2 are SGHNT and YYREEE (reference sequence).

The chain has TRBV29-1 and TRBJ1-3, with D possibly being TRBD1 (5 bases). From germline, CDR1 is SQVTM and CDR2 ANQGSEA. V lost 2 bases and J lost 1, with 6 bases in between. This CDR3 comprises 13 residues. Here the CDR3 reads CSVEQGSGNTIYF. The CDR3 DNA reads TGCAGCGTTGAACAGGGTTCTGGAAACACCATATATTTT.

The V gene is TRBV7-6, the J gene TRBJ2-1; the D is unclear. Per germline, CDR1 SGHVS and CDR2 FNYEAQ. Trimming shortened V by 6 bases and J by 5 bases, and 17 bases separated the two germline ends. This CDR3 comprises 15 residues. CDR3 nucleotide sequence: TGTGCCAGCAGTAACTCGCGCGGATCAAACAATGAGCAGTTCTTC. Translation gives CASSNSRGSNNEQFF.

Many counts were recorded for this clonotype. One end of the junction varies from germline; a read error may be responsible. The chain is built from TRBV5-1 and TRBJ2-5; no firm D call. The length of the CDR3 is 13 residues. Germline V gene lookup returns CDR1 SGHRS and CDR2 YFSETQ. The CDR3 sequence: CASSLVVQETQYF. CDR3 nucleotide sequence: TGTGCCAGCAGTTTAGTAGTACAAGAGACCCAGTACTTC.

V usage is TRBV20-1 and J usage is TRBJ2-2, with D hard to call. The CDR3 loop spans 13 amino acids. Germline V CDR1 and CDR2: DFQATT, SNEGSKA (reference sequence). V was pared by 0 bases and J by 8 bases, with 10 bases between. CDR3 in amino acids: CSARDRVKGELFF. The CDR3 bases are TGCAGTGCTAGAGATCGCGTGAAGGGGGAGCTGTTTTTT.

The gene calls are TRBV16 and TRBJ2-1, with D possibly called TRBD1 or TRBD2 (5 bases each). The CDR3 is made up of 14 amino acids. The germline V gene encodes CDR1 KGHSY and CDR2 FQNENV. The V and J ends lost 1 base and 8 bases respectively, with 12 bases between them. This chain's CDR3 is CASSQFAGDDEQFF. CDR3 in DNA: TGTGCCAGCAGCCAATTTGCTGGGGACGATGAGCAGTTCTTC.

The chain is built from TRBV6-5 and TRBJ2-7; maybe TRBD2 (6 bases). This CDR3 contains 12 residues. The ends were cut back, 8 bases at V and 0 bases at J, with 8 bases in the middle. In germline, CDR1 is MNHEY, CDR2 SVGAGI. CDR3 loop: CASRTISYEQYF. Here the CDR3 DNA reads TGTGCCAGCCGGACTATCTCCTACGAGCAGTACTTC.

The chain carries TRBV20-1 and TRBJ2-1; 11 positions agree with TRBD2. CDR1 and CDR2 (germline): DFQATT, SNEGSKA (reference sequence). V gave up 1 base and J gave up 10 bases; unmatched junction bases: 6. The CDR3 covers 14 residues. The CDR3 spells CSARGSGRAKEQFF. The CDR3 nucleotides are TGCAGTGCTAGAGGTAGCGGGAGGGCCAAAGAGCAGTTCTTC.

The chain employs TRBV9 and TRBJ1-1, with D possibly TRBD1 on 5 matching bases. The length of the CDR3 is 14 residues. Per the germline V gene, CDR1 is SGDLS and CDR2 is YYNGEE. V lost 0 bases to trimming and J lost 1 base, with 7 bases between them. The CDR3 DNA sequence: TGTGCCAGCAGCGTAGGACAGAGGAACACTGAAGCTTTCTTT. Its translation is CASSVGQRNTEAFF.

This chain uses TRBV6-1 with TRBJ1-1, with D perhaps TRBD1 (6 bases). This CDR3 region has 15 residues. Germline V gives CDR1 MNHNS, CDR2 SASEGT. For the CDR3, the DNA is TGTTCCACCACAAGACATCCCAGGGGGAACACTGAAGCTTTCTTT. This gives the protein CSTTRHPRGNTEAFF.

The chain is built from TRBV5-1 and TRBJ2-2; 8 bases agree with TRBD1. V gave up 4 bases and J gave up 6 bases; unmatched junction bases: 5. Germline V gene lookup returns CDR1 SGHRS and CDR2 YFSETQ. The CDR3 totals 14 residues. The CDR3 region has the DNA TGCGCCAGCAGCCGTAAGACAGGGGCCGGGGAGCTGTTTTTT. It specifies CASSRKTGAGELFF.